Listed here are 28 T cell receptor beta chains from one sample, sequenced in a study of vaccination and CD4 T cells after COVID-19. These receptors are not linked to any known antigen. The assay that was used to sequence DNA from cultured CD4+ T cells was the Oncomine TCR Beta short-read assay. Via MiXCR, TCRdb re-called the PCR reads, giving one row per CDR3 protein. The sample lists 14,000 or so distinct CDR3 sequences, 25% to 35% seen once, with 20% to 25% in the top ten. Described treatment: roughly ten-day PBMC culture with coronavirus spike peptide pools or control peptides (ViraFEST assay). The source material was cultured CD4+ T cells from blood. The receptors derive from a human donor with COVID-19.

The gene calls are TRBV4-2 and TRBJ1-6; D gene ambiguous. This CDR3 has 17 residues. Germline V lookup: CDR1 LGHNA, CDR2 YNFKEQ. Deletions cut 1 base from V and 8 bases from J, with 18 bases between. The CDR3 is CASSQAHTRTRDSPLHF. The CDR3 DNA is TGTGCCAGCAGCCAAGCTCACACGCGGACTAGGGATTCACCCCTCCACTTT.

This clonotype was detected a few times. The V gene is TRBV5-1, the J gene TRBJ2-7; 8 bases line up with TRBD1. CDR3 length: 13 residues. The germline CDR1 and CDR2 sequences are SGHRS and YFSETQ. Trimming took 4 bases from V and 6 from J; bases not matched to a gene: 6. The CDR3 nucleotides are TGCGCCAGCAGCACGGGACAGGCGGGCGAGCAGTACTTC. It translates to CASSTGQAGEQYF.

This sequence joins TRBV12-3 or TRBV12-4 and TRBJ1-1; D is ambiguous. The V end lost 3 bases, the J end lost 1 base, and 6 bases lay between the germline ends. CDR3 length: 13 amino acids. CDR3 nucleotide sequence: TGTGCCAGCAGTTTTGGCCGGAACACTGAAGCTTTCTTT. Encoded protein: CASSFGRNTEAFF.

This clonotype was seen a handful of times. The CDR3 coding sequence is TGCGCCAGCAGCCAGCTGACAGGGGGCGATGCCAGCTACACCTTC. It translates to CASSQLTGGDASYTF. This chain connects TRBV4-1 to TRBJ1-2; 10 nucleotides line up with TRBD1. Germline V gene lookup returns CDR1 MGHRA and CDR2 YSYEKL. Unmatched junction bases numbered 10, after V lost 3 bases and J lost 9 bases. The CDR3 loop spans 15 amino acids.

The V gene is TRBV7-9, the J gene TRBJ1-1, with a tentative D call TRBD1 (6 bases). The CDR3 covers 13 residues. V was trimmed by 5 bases and J by 1 base, leaving 8 bases between them. Germline V gives CDR1 SEHNR, CDR2 FQNEAQ (reference sequence). The DNA for the CDR3 is TGTGCCAGCAGCCGGGGGGCGAACACTGAAGCTTTCTTT. Its translation: CASSRGANTEAFF.

V usage is TRBV18 and J usage is TRBJ2-7; D is unresolved. Trimming removed 4 bases from V and 3 bases from J, with 10 bases in between. Germline V gene sequence: CDR1 KGHSH, CDR2 LQKENI. The CDR3 spans 13 residues. CDR3 loop: CASSRSTYYEQYF. DNA for the CDR3: TGTGCCAGCTCACGATCGACATACTACGAGCAGTACTTC. The full variable domain, in which reference TRBV18 and TRBJ2-7 provide the parts outside the CDR3, is NAGVMQNPRHLVRRRGQEARLRCSPMKGHSHVYWYRQLPEEGLKFMVYLQKENIIDESGMPKERFSAEFPKEGPSILRIQQVVRGDSAAYFCASSRSTYYEQYFGPGTRLTVT.

A single count supports this clonotype. The rearrangement links TRBV3-1 to TRBJ1-5, with a tentative D call TRBD1 (5 bases). CDR3 length: 15 residues. Germline loops: CDR1 LGHDT, CDR2 YNNKEL (reference sequence). The V end lost 0 bases, the J end lost 3 bases, and 9 bases lay between the germline ends. CDR3 residues: CASSQDHRNNQPQHF. In DNA, the CDR3 is TGTGCCAGCAGCCAAGATCACAGGAACAATCAGCCCCAGCATTTT.

This clonotype has only a few counts. The chain has TRBV12-3 or TRBV12-4 and TRBJ2-2; D is possibly TRBD1 (5 bases). This CDR3 spans 16 amino acids. V gave up 7 bases and J gave up 1 base, with 16 bases separating them. The DNA of the CDR3 is TGTGCCAGCACCCCATTGGGGCAGGGGAACACCGGGGAGCTGTTTTTT. Translating gives CASTPLGQGNTGELFF.

This clonotype has a single count. The CDR3: CASSPRGGDQETQYF. The CDR3 bases are TGTGCCAGCAGCCCGCGGGGGGGGGACCAAGAGACCCAGTACTTC. This chain uses TRBV9 with TRBJ2-5; TRBD2 matches at 9 bases. The CDR3 contains 15 residues. Germline CDR1 reads SGDLS; CDR2 reads YYNGEE. Unmatched junction bases numbered 4, after V lost 4 bases and J lost 0 bases.

In its sample, this clonotype is medium-sized. J is TRBJ1-5 and V is TRBV7-2, with TRBD1 as a possible D gene (6 bases). The CDR3 has 15 amino acids. The germline V gene encodes CDR1 SGHTA and CDR2 FQGNSA. Between the trimmed V and J ends, which lost 2 bases and 7 bases, there was a span of 15 bases. For the CDR3, the DNA is TGTGCCAGCAGCTTATCAGGGGCGCGAGGACAGCCCCAGCATTTT. This gives the protein CASSLSGARGQPQHF.

This clonotype was seen only once. The chain combines TRBV2 with TRBJ2-1; 9 bases fit TRBD2. Losses at the gene ends were 4 bases for V and 5 bases for J; bases not matched to a gene: 6. This CDR3 is 15 amino acids long. The germline CDR1 and CDR2 sequences are SNHLY and FYNNEI. The CDR3 spells CASSVSSGGNNEQFF. Here the CDR3 DNA reads TGTGCCAGCAGTGTTTCCAGCGGGGGGAACAATGAGCAGTTCTTC.

This clonotype was detected a few times. The rearrangement links TRBV7-2 to TRBJ1-1; the D gene is possibly TRBD1 (6 bases). Germline-derived CDR1 and CDR2 are SGHTA and FQGNSA. V was pared by 5 bases and J by 2 bases, with 12 bases between. The CDR3 is 14 residues long. The CDR3: CASSTDSLNTEAFF. The CDR3 region has the DNA TGTGCCAGCAGCACGGACAGCTTAAACACTGAAGCTTTCTTT.

This clonotype was detected a few times. The chain carries TRBV6-5 and TRBJ1-5; perhaps TRBD1 as D (5 bases). Germline V gene sequence: CDR1 MNHEY, CDR2 SVGAGI. The V and J ends lost 0 bases and 3 bases respectively, with 9 bases between them. The CDR3 spans 15 residues. CDR3 bases: TGTGCCAGCAGTTACTCGAGGGGCTACAATCAGCCCCAGCATTTT. Its translation: CASSYSRGYNQPQHF.

This clonotype occurred a few times. The chain links TRBV25-1 to TRBJ1-6; D possibly corresponds to TRBD1 (5 bases). CDR1 MGHDK and CDR2 SYGVNS come from the germline V gene. The CDR3 consists of 14 residues. Trimming removed 7 bases at V and 6 bases at J, with 13 bases between. CDR3 DNA: TGTGCCAGCACTCAGGGCCTTACTAATTCACCCCTCCACTTT. Its translation is CASTQGLTNSPLHF.

This sequence joins TRBV7-2 and TRBJ2-5; 7 nucleotides match TRBD2. CDR3 length: 16 amino acids. V lost 1 base and J lost 6; bases outside the gene matches: 11. Germline V gene lookup returns CDR1 SGHTA and CDR2 FQGNSA. DNA of the CDR3: TGTGCCAGCAGCTTAGATGGTAGCGGGCTACAAAAGACCCAGTACTTC. Translated: CASSLDGSGLQKTQYF.

The CDR3 reads CSARPGTGKIYTF. The DNA of the CDR3 is TGCAGTGCTAGACCCGGGACAGGGAAGATCTACACCTTC. The V and J genes are TRBV20-1 and TRBJ1-2; 9 nucleotides line up with TRBD1. The V gene end was trimmed by 2 bases and the J gene end by 10 bases; junction bases not matched to a gene: 8. The CDR3 length is 13 residues. Germline-derived CDR1 and CDR2 are DFQATT and SNEGSKA (reference sequence).

J is TRBJ1-6 and V is TRBV12-3 or TRBV12-4, with D possibly being TRBD1 (6 bases). CDR3 size: 16 residues. V was pared by 7 bases and J by 10 bases, with 23 bases between. The CDR3 bases are TGTGCCAGCACAACGAGGGGGGGGAGGAAAGGGTCACCCCTCCACTTT. It encodes CASTTRGGRKGSPLHF.

V gene TRBV6-2 or TRBV6-3 combines with J gene TRBJ2-1; D might be TRBD2 (6 bases). Germline CDR1 reads MNHEY; CDR2 reads SVGEGT. The CDR3 runs to 13 residues. Trimming shortened V by 3 bases and J by 9 bases, and 12 bases separated the two germline ends. The DNA of the CDR3 is TGTGCCAGCAGTTATACTAGCTCACCTGAGCAGTTCTTC. Its protein is CASSYTSSPEQFF.

The chain has TRBV5-4 and TRBJ1-2; D is unclear. The V end lost 5 bases, the J end lost 4 bases, and 12 bases lay between the germline ends. The CDR3 extends over 13 amino acids. Germline assignment: CDR1 SGHNT and CDR2 YYREEE (reference sequence). The CDR3 spells CASSPDGSYGYTF. Written as DNA, the CDR3 is TGTGCCAGCAGTCCGGACGGCTCCTATGGCTACACCTTC.

This clonotype was seen only once. This may arise from a read error, as a much more abundant clone is one base away. The chain couples TRBV10-3 to TRBJ2-2; no clear D. V was pared by 6 bases and J by 1 base, with 6 bases between. CDR3 length: 13 residues. Germline V gene data show CDR1 as ENHRY and CDR2 as SYGVKD. The CDR3: CAIRAENTGELFF. CDR3 nucleotides: TGTGCCATCAGGGCAGAGAACACCGGGGAGCTGTTTTTT.

Concerning this clonotype: The CDR3 end shows no conserved phenylalanine or tryptophan, and so a read error is likely. The genes are TRBV14 and TRBJ2-3, with D perhaps matching TRBD2 (7 bases). V was shortened by 0 bases and J by 5 bases, with 15 bases between the two germline ends. The CDR3 contains 16 residues. From germline, CDR1 is SGHDN and CDR2 FVKESK. The CDR3 protein is CASSQDSAGAKDTQYY. CDR3 bases: TGTGCCAGCAGCCAAGATTCTGCGGGGGCCAAAGATACGCAGTATTAT.

This rearrangement joins TRBV11-3 to TRBJ2-5; D is undetermined. The CDR3 is 15 amino acids. Per germline, CDR1 SGHNT and CDR2 YENEEA. Trimming left V 2 bases short and J 1 base short, with 11 bases between. Here the CDR3 DNA reads TGTGCCAGCAGCTTAAGGGCAGGCGCCCAAGAGACCCAGTACTTC. Translation: CASSLRAGAQETQYF.

This chain links TRBV6-5 with TRBJ1-3, with D possibly being TRBD1 (5 bases). The V and J ends lost 4 bases and 5 bases respectively, with 9 bases between them. There are 13 residues in the CDR3. Germline V gives CDR1 MNHEY, CDR2 SVGAGI. CDR3 bases: TGTGCCAGCAGTTGGGACCCCCGAAACACCATATATTTT. This sequence encodes CASSWDPRNTIYF.

This clonotype was counted a few times. The gene calls are TRBV6-2 or TRBV6-3 and TRBJ2-7, with 7 bases identical to TRBD1. The germline V gene has CDR1 MNHEY and CDR2 SVGEGT. V was clipped by 6 bases and J by 3 bases; unmatched bases: 8. The length of the CDR3 is 14 residues. This chain's CDR3 is CASRPTDRYYEQYF. CDR3 sequence (DNA): TGTGCCAGCAGACCTACGGACAGGTACTACGAGCAGTACTTC.

In this sample, this clonotype is medium-sized (0.01 to 0.1%). The V call is TRBV7-2, the J call TRBJ1-5, with TRBD1 matching over 7 bases. The CDR3 runs to 14 residues. The junction had 4 bases not matched to a gene; V was cut back by 3 bases and J by 5 bases. Germline values: CDR1 SGHTA, CDR2 FQGNSA. In nucleotides, the CDR3 is TGTGCCAGCAGCTTGCGACAGGGAGATCAGCCCCAGCATTTT. It yields the protein CASSLRQGDQPQHF.

This sequence joins TRBV12-3 or TRBV12-4 and TRBJ1-2; D is uncertain. This CDR3 region has 14 residues. V gave up 10 bases and J gave up 4 bases, with 19 bases separating them. As DNA, the CDR3 is TGTGCCACCCGTCTGGGTTCTTCAACCTATGGCTACACCTTC. It codes for CATRLGSSTYGYTF.

This clonotype was seen a handful of times. This chain joins TRBV20-1 and TRBJ2-1, with 9 bases identical to TRBD2. Germline V gene sequence: CDR1 DFQATT, CDR2 SNEGSKA (reference sequence). V lost 2 bases, J lost 3 bases, and 5 bases stayed unmatched. The CDR3 length is 15 residues. The CDR3 sequence is CSARRLAGNYNEQFF. In DNA, the CDR3 is TGCAGTGCTAGACGGCTAGCGGGGAACTACAATGAGCAGTTCTTC.

This chain links TRBV7-6 with TRBJ1-1; possible D gene TRBD1, 6 bases. With 5 bases removed from V and 0 bases from J, the gap between germline ends came to 10 bases. The CDR3 contains 14 residues. The germline V gene has CDR1 SGHVS and CDR2 FNYEAQ. CDR3 protein: CASSTGQLNTEAFF. The CDR3 nucleotides are TGTGCCAGCAGCACCGGACAGCTGAACACTGAAGCTTTCTTT.